These T cell receptor beta chains were read from a single sample in a study of human T cells and chemical hapten exposure. MiXCR, applied by TCRdb to the RACE reads, yields one record per CDR3 protein. The sample has over 300,000 distinct CDR3 sequences; roughly 4.6% are singletons. This specimen consisted of whole blood, obtained in connection with sensitization to the hapten diphenylcyclopropenone (DPC). Receptors originate from a woman in her forties or fifties with alopecia areata. Some clones in this sample may be carry-over from other donors' samples. Both conserved end residues are part of each CDR3. D genes are given only for firm matches. Expanded clones get a size class; other rows say once, few or many, or leave the size out.

d_gene,j_gene,v_gene,abundance,CDR3aa,CDR3nt
-,TRBJ2-5,TRBV3-1,-,CASSQEQSQETQYF,TGTGCCAGCAGCCAAGAGCAGTCTCAAGAGACCCAGTACTTC
TRBD2,TRBJ2-3,TRBV3-1,-,CASSQAGAGVADTQYF,TGTGCCAGCAGCCAAGCCGGAGCGGGAGTTGCAGATACGCAGTATTTT
TRBD2,TRBJ2-3,TRBV24-1,few,CATSVATSGSRHTQYF,TGTGCCACCAGTGTCGCGACTAGCGGGAGTAGGCATACGCAGTATTTT
-,TRBJ2-3,TRBV20-1,many,CSARGSGNADTQYF,TGCAGTGCTAGAGGTAGCGGCAACGCAGATACGCAGTATTTT
-,TRBJ2-7,TRBV7-8,-,CASSPRDPGRYEQYF,TGTGCCAGCAGCCCCCGGGACCCAGGGCGCTACGAGCAGTACTTC
-,TRBJ2-1,TRBV7-7,many,CASSLSTGTYNEQFF,TGTGCCAGCAGCTTAAGTACAGGGACCTACAATGAGCAGTTCTTC
TRBD1,TRBJ2-7,TRBV5-1,many,CASSFTGTGGGEQYF,TGCGCCAGCAGCTTTACCGGGACAGGGGGCGGCGAGCAGTACTTC
-,TRBJ1-4,TRBV13,few,CASSLSPRPLANEKLFF,TGTGCCAGCAGCTTATCCCCCAGGCCCTTGGCTAATGAAAAACTGTTTTTT
TRBD2,TRBJ2-7,TRBV27,many,CASSSIRTSGSPIPYEQYF,TGTGCCAGCAGTTCGATCCGGACTAGCGGGAGCCCGATCCCCTACGAGCAGTACTTC
TRBD2,TRBJ2-3,TRBV27,-,CASSLIAGVRADTQYF,TGTGCCAGCAGTCTCATAGCGGGAGTGAGGGCAGATACGCAGTATTTT
-,TRBJ1-1,TRBV6-2/TRBV6-3,few,CASSSTEGDTEAFF,TGTGCCAGCAGCTCTACAGAGGGAGACACTGAAGCTTTCTTT
TRBD2,TRBJ2-1,TRBV4-2,few,CASSQAQGLAGAPEQFF,TGTGCCAGCAGCCAGGCCCAGGGACTAGCGGGAGCTCCTGAGCAGTTCTTC
TRBD1,TRBJ2-2,TRBV29-1,many,CSADRGRNTGELFF,TGCAGCGCCGACAGGGGGCGAAACACCGGGGAGCTGTTTTTT
-,TRBJ1-6,TRBV5-1,many,CASSLDGGDNSPLHF,TGCGCCAGCAGCTTGGATGGGGGCGATAATTCACCCCTCCACTTT
-,TRBJ1-1,TRBV7-6,-,CASSRNARQDFMNTEAFF,TGTGCCAGCAGCCGAAACGCACGACAGGACTTCATGAACACTGAAGCTTTCTTT
-,TRBJ2-3,TRBV5-6,many,CASSSPTNSTDTQYF,TGTGCCAGCAGCTCTCCGACTAACTCCACAGATACGCAGTATTTT
TRBD2,TRBJ2-3,TRBV20-1,many,CSARGTSTTDTQYF,TGCAGTGCTAGAGGGACTAGTACCACAGATACGCAGTATTTT
-,TRBJ2-4,TRBV5-6,many,CASSLEIHRVQYF,TGTGCCAGCAGCTTGGAAATCCACCGGGTTCAGTACTTC
TRBD1,TRBJ2-7,TRBV5-1,-,CANSLSDRGADEQYF,TGCGCCAACAGCTTGTCGGACAGGGGAGCGGACGAGCAGTACTTC
-,TRBJ1-6,TRBV6-6,many,CASSYEGSPLHF,TGTGCCAGCAGTTACGAAGGGTCACCCCTCCACTTT
-,TRBJ2-1,TRBV5-1,many,CASSEGSYNEQFF,TGCGCCAGCAGCGAAGGGTCCTACAATGAGCAGTTCTTC
TRBD2,TRBJ2-7,TRBV6-2/TRBV6-3,-,CASSYRRESSFEQYF,TGTGCCAGCAGTTACAGGCGGGAGTCGTCGTTTGAGCAGTACTTC
TRBD1,TRBJ1-6,TRBV13,-,CASSLERGGSNSPLHF,TGTGCCAGCAGCTTAGAGAGAGGGGGCTCTAATTCACCCCTCCACTTT
-,TRBJ1-4,TRBV28,-,CASSFQGEKLFF,TGTGCCAGCAGTTTCCAGGGGGAAAAACTGTTTTTT
TRBD1,TRBJ1-3,TRBV5-6,many,CASSWGTGSGNTIYF,TGTGCCAGCAGCTGGGGGACAGGCTCTGGAAACACCATATATTTT
TRBD2,TRBJ2-6,TRBV27,many,CASSLRGLAGAGANVLTF,TGTGCCAGCAGTTTAAGGGGACTAGCGGGAGCTGGGGCCAACGTCCTGACTTTC
TRBD1,TRBJ1-5,TRBV19,-,CASSISAIVTGVDQPQHF,TGTGCCAGTAGTATAAGCGCCATCGTGACAGGGGTGGATCAGCCCCAGCATTTT
-,TRBJ1-1,TRBV6-5,many,CASSVDRMNTEAFF,TGTGCCAGCAGTGTAGACAGGATGAACACTGAAGCTTTCTTT
-,TRBJ2-5,TRBV6-2/TRBV6-3,many,CASSSLDLKKETQYF,TGTGCCAGCAGTTCCCTGGACCTTAAGAAAGAGACCCAGTACTTC
TRBD1,TRBJ1-2,TRBV10-3,few,CAISLTAGTGIGGYTF,TGTGCCATCAGCCTAACAGCTGGGACAGGGATAGGTGGCTACACCTTC
-,TRBJ2-3,TRBV6-2/TRBV6-3,few,CASSPSRLTAGDTQYF,TGTGCCAGCAGTCCGTCACGACTGACGGCGGGAGATACGCAGTATTTT
TRBD2,TRBJ2-7,TRBV10-3,few,CAIKVAGSNEQYF,TGTGCCATCAAGGTAGCGGGATCCAACGAGCAGTACTTC
-,TRBJ1-1,TRBV27,few,CASRPEQVPNTEAFF,TGTGCCAGCAGGCCCGAACAGGTGCCGAACACTGAAGCTTTCTTT
TRBD1,TRBJ1-4,TRBV27,many,CASSPILTGGAPEKLFF,TGTGCCAGCAGTCCGATCCTTACAGGGGGCGCCCCGGAAAAACTGTTTTTT
-,TRBJ2-3,TRBV29-1,many,CSVRSAGTDTQYF,TGCAGCGTTCGGTCGGCGGGCACAGATACGCAGTATTTT
-,TRBJ1-1,TRBV5-6,-,CASSLAGGPNTEAFF,TGTGCCAGCAGCTTGGCGGGGGGACCGAACACTGAAGCTTTCTTT
-,TRBJ2-1,TRBV29-1,few,CSTPGHYSYNEQFF,TGCAGCACCCCGGGACATTACTCCTACAATGAGCAGTTCTTC
-,TRBJ2-7,TRBV27,many,CASSLSTHAPYEQYF,TGTGCCAGCAGTTTGAGTACTCACGCTCCCTACGAGCAGTACTTC
TRBD1,TRBJ1-1,TRBV28,-,CASSTTRQGMRTEAFF,TGTGCCAGCAGTACAACTCGACAGGGGATGAGGACTGAAGCTTTCTTT
-,TRBJ1-6,TRBV4-1,-,CASSQDGFGGSRSPLHF,TGCGCCAGCAGCCAAGATGGGTTCGGGGGTAGCCGATCACCCCTCCACTTT
-,TRBJ2-1,TRBV4-3,many,CASSQAVRYNEQFF,TGCGCCAGCAGCCAAGCAGTCCGCTACAATGAGCAGTTCTTC
TRBD2,TRBJ2-3,TRBV7-2,few,CASSLGSGFRDTQYF,TGTGCCAGCAGCTTAGGTAGCGGGTTTAGGGATACGCAGTATTTT
-,TRBJ1-4,TRBV18,-,CASSRSNPYEKLFF,TGTGCCAGCTCAAGATCGAACCCTTATGAAAAACTGTTTTTT
TRBD1,TRBJ2-4,TRBV7-9,few,CASSPSRRDSKNIQYF,TGTGCCAGCAGCCCGAGCCGCCGGGACAGCAAAAACATTCAGTACTTC
TRBD2,TRBJ2-7,TRBV6-2/TRBV6-3,-,CASSLLAGGPGEQYF,TGTGCCAGCAGTCTTCTAGCGGGAGGGCCGGGGGAGCAGTACTTC
-,TRBJ2-3,TRBV7-8,few,CASGGGQSTDTQYF,TGTGCCAGTGGGGGCGGGCAAAGCACAGATACGCAGTATTTT
TRBD2,TRBJ2-3,TRBV29-1,many,CSVVGTSGGSTDTQYF,TGCAGCGTTGTTGGGACTAGCGGGGGGAGCACAGATACGCAGTATTTT
-,TRBJ2-3,TRBV7-8,-,CASSLSSGTYTDTQYF,TGTGCCAGCAGCTTATCTTCCGGGACCTACACAGATACGCAGTATTTT
TRBD1,TRBJ2-2,TRBV2,few,CASFKGADTGELFF,TGTGCCAGCTTCAAGGGGGCGGACACCGGGGAGCTGTTTTTT
TRBD2,TRBJ2-3,TRBV6-6,many,CASSYARGVTDTQYF,TGTGCCAGCAGTTACGCGCGGGGGGTCACAGATACGCAGTATTTT
-,TRBJ2-5,TRBV27,-,CASSFGRGKTQYF,TGTGCCAGCAGTTTTGGACGGGGAAAGACCCAGTACTTC